This TCR beta chain was recovered during a study of cytomegalovirus exposure and HLA in healthy donors. Findings of the study overall: Likely technical artifact: a cluster of highly shared sequence variants. The sole available immune exposure information was CMV serostatus. Previously analyzed data showed that most TCR beta V segments were productive at a frequency of about 87% or about 30%.

Points on this clone: The antigen is undetermined.

In the PCR, 60 Vbeta and 13 Jbeta primers were used. Repertoires were generated with immunoSEQ multiplex PCR, while TCRdb's copy carries only in-frame clones and drops some. This sample has approximately 200,000 clones, with 65% to 85% found just once. Germline loops: CDR1 SGHTA, CDR2 FQGNSA. This CDR3 contains 16 residues. V dropped 2 bases and J dropped 5 bases, with 18 bases sitting between them. This sequence originates from a boy between 2 and 15 years old in good health and CMV-seronegative. The chain has TRBV7-2 and TRBJ2-5, with D possibly matching TRBD2 (7 bases). The specimen sequenced was PBMCs. CDR3 nucleotides: TGTGCCAGCAGCTTAAGGGCGGGGGCCTTATTCGAGACCCAGTACTTC. Translation: CASSLRAGALFETQYF.